This T cell receptor beta chain is drawn from a study of T cell responses to AZD1222 COVID-19 vaccine. A word on this clone: The antigen remains unidentified.

The CDR3 spans 13 residues. The V gene lost 6 bases and the J gene lost 1 base, with 9 bases spanning the gap. The germline CDR1 and CDR2 sequences are MNHEY and SVGAGI. Study-wide findings and caveats: Nearly half of the spike-specific TCRs reportedly recognize variant regions that carry no mutations. Spike-wide vaccine-associated CD4 TCRs dominated at 160-218 and 743-854. At baseline, just five to seven AZD1222 recipients tested seropositive.

Assay used: immunoSEQ multiplex PCR; TCRdb lists only in-frame clones, some missing. The data contain 100,000 or so clones, 85% to 90% of them singletons. The specimen was peripheral blood, collected on day 0 of AZD1222 vaccination. This chain links TRBV6-5 with TRBJ1-2; D is unclear. The TCR was taken from an adult in good health. CDR3 residues: CASRVNSNYGYTF. The DNA for the CDR3 is TGTGCCAGCAGGGTTAACAGTAACTATGGCTACACCTTC.